Below are 16 T cell receptor beta chains sequenced from a single sample in a study of blood T cell repertoires in COVID-19. TCRdb's table, derived via immunoSEQ multiplex PCR, lists solely in-frame clones and lacks some. The table lists approximately 130,000 clones, about 85% of them singletons, with 4.3% in the top ten. Sequencing was performed on peripheral blood. The receptor set was obtained from a human donor in a cohort sampled during active COVID-19.

The chain carries TRBV3-1 (or the pseudogene TRBV3-2) and TRBJ2-5; D is uncertain. Germline CDR1 LGHDT, CDR2 YNNKEL (reference sequence). There are 14 residues in the CDR3. V lost 0 bases and J lost 5, with 10 bases in between. Written as DNA, the CDR3 is TGTGCCAGCAGCCAAGATGCCCGTGAGGAGACCCAGTACTTC. It is translated as CASSQDAREETQYF.

This clone was found a few times. The chain joins TRBV6-2 or TRBV6-3 to TRBJ1-5; weak D call: TRBD1 (6 bases). V gave up 4 bases and J gave up 0 bases, with 19 bases separating them. CDR1 is MNHEY and CDR2 is SVGEGT in the germline V gene. The CDR3 is 18 amino acids. CDR3 sequence (DNA): TGTGCCAGCAGTTTTCTCAATTCCAGGGGTGATAGCAATCAGCCCCAGCATTTT. This codes for CASSFLNSRGDSNQPQHF.

This clone came up a few times. The chain employs TRBV7-2 and TRBJ1-3; D not certain. Deletions cut 7 bases from V and 3 bases from J, with 16 bases between. Germline V lookup: CDR1 SGHTA, CDR2 FQGNSA. The CDR3 length is 15 residues. The CDR3 nucleotides read TGTGCCAGCACCCTATCGGCGGGGAGTGGAAACACCATATATTTT. The encoded protein is CASTLSAGSGNTIYF.

This clone has a single count. V usage is TRBV24-1 and J usage is TRBJ2-3; 12 bases align to TRBD2. This CDR3 contains 15 residues. Germline CDR1 KGHDR, CDR2 SFDVKD. J gave up 3 bases and V 7 bases, and 4 bases lay outside the gene matches. The DNA for the CDR3 is TGTGCCACCAGCGCTAGCGGGGGGGTTACAGATACGCAGTATTTT. This encodes CATSASGGVTDTQYF.

This clone was counted only a few times. The V gene is TRBV7-2, the J gene TRBJ1-1; D gene uncertain. This CDR3 comprises 15 residues. Germline loops: CDR1 SGHTA, CDR2 FQGNSA. Trimming removed 5 bases from V and 2 bases from J, with 15 bases in between. This CDR3 is CASSPHFGENTEAFF. The DNA for the CDR3 is TGTGCCAGCAGCCCCCACTTCGGGGAAAACACTGAAGCTTTCTTT.

The chain is built from TRBV14 and TRBJ2-3; 9 bases fit TRBD2. This CDR3 spans 16 amino acids. Germline assignment: CDR1 SGHDN and CDR2 FVKESK. Trimming at V came to 5 bases and at J to 2 bases, leaving 8 bases not matched to a gene. The CDR3 loop is CASSALAGISTDTQYF. The CDR3 nucleotides are TGTGCCAGCAGCGCGCTAGCGGGAATTTCCACAGATACGCAGTATTTT. Full variable domain (rest looked up from reference TRBV14 and TRBJ2-3): EAGVTQFPSHSVIEKGQTVTLRCDPISGHDNLYWYRRVMGKEIKFLLHFVKESKQDESGMPNNRFLAERTGGTYSTLKVQPAELEDSGVYFCASSALAGISTDTQYFGPGTRLTVL.

The V call is TRBV30, the J call TRBJ1-3; D gene uncertain. Looked up from germline, CDR1 is GTSNPN and CDR2 is SVGIG (reference sequence). V lost 1 base to trimming and J lost 11 bases, with 12 bases between them. This CDR3 contains 12 residues. CDR3 sequence reads: CAWSGRENPIYF. The CDR3, as DNA: TGTGCCTGGAGTGGAAGGGAGAACCCCATATATTTT.

V and J are TRBV4-3 and TRBJ1-1, with D perhaps matching TRBD1 (6 bases). V was clipped by 4 bases and J by 5 bases, with 17 bases between them. Germline V CDR1 and CDR2: LGHNA, YSLEER. The CDR3 has 15 amino acids. CDR3 protein: CASSPAIGGRTEAFF. DNA for the CDR3: TGCGCCAGCAGCCCAGCTATAGGGGGAAGAACTGAAGCTTTCTTT.

V and J are TRBV3-1 (or the pseudogene TRBV3-2) and TRBJ2-7, with 13 bases lining up with TRBD2. In germline, CDR1 is LGHDT, CDR2 YNNKEL (reference sequence). The CDR3 runs 16 residues. V shed 4 bases, J shed 1 base, and the junction held 4 bases outside the gene matches. The CDR3 region has the DNA TGTGCCAGCAGCCTCACGGGACTAGCGGGATCCTACGAGCAGTACTTC. The encoded protein is CASSLTGLAGSYEQYF.

The chain is built from TRBV4-1 and TRBJ1-1; 12 bases are a match to TRBD1. Trimming at V came to 4 bases and at J to 7 bases, leaving 7 bases not matched to a gene. The CDR3 runs 15 residues. Germline V gene sequence: CDR1 MGHRA, CDR2 YSYEKL. CDR3 in DNA: TGCGCCAGCAGCCCCTTGGGACAGGGGGCGGTTGAAGCTTTCTTT. Protein: CASSPLGQGAVEAFF.

The chain's CDR3 is CASSPGGDTEAFF. The DNA of the CDR3 is TGTGCCAGCTCACCAGGGGGGGACACTGAAGCTTTCTTT. The chain uses TRBV18 and TRBJ1-1, with TRBD1 as a possible D gene (5 bases). The V gene lost 2 bases and the J gene lost 3 bases, with 7 bases spanning the gap. Germline assignment: CDR1 KGHSH and CDR2 LQKENI. The CDR3 sequence is 13 residues long.

A word on this clone: The identical CDR3 is also encoded by other nucleotide sequences in the sample. CDR3 DNA sequence: TGTGCCAGCAGCTTGGCGGGGGGCAATGAGCAGTTCTTC. It codes for CASSLAGGNEQFF. V and J are TRBV5-4 and TRBJ2-1, with TRBD2 identical over 7 bases. This CDR3 spans 13 amino acids. The V segment lost 0 bases and the J segment 6 bases; nucleotides outside the gene matches: 0. Looked up from germline, CDR1 is SGHNT and CDR2 is YYREEE (reference sequence).

The chain recombines TRBV18 with TRBJ2-5; TRBD1 might be the D (6 bases). The V and J ends lost 5 bases and 2 bases respectively, with 9 bases between them. Looked up from germline, CDR1 is KGHSH and CDR2 is LQKENI. The CDR3 has 13 amino acids. CDR3 coding DNA: TGTGCCAGCTCAGGGACACTTCAAGAGACCCAGTACTTC. It yields the protein CASSGTLQETQYF.

For this clone: Given a much more abundant clone one base away, this may be a read error. V is TRBV29-1 and J is TRBJ2-3, with 10 bases fitting TRBD2. CDR1 and CDR2 from the germline V gene are SQVTM and ANQGSEA. The CDR3 is 13 amino acids. Trimming at V came to 5 bases and at J to 5 bases, leaving 4 bases not matched to a gene. CDR3 in DNA: TGCAGCGTTAGCGGGAGGGCCGTAGATACGCAGTATTTT. This gives the protein CSVSGRAVDTQYF.

The rearrangement links TRBV11-2 to TRBJ2-7; D is uncertain. CDR1 is SGHAT, CDR2 FQNNGV, per germline. V was shortened by 4 bases and J by 3 bases, with 13 bases between the two germline ends. The CDR3 loop spans 14 amino acids. Here the CDR3 reads CASSSLTRVYEQYF. Written as DNA, the CDR3 is TGTGCCAGCAGCTCCCTAACCCGGGTCTACGAGCAGTACTTC.

The rearrangement links TRBV6-5 to TRBJ2-2, with D maybe TRBD2 (5 bases). The CDR3 has 15 residues. V was shortened by 8 bases and J by 1 base, with 14 bases between the two germline ends. CDR1 and CDR2 (germline): MNHEY, SVGAGI. Here the CDR3 DNA reads TGTGCCAGCCGTCGCCGGACTCTGAACACCGGGGAGCTGTTTTTT. This encodes CASRRRTLNTGELFF.